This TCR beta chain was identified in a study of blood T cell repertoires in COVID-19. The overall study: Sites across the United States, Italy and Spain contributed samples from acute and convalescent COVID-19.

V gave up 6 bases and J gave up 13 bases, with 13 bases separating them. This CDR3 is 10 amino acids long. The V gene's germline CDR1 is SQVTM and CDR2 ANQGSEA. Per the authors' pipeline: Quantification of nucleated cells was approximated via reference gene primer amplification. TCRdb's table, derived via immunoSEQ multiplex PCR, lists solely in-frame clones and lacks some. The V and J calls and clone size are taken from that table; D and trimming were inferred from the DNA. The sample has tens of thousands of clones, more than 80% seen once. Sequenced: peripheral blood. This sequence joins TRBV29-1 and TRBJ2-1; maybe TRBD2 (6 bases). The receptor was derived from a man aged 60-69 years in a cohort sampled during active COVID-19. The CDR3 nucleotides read TGCAGCGTCGGGGACTCCGGACAGTTCTTC. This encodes CSVGDSGQFF.